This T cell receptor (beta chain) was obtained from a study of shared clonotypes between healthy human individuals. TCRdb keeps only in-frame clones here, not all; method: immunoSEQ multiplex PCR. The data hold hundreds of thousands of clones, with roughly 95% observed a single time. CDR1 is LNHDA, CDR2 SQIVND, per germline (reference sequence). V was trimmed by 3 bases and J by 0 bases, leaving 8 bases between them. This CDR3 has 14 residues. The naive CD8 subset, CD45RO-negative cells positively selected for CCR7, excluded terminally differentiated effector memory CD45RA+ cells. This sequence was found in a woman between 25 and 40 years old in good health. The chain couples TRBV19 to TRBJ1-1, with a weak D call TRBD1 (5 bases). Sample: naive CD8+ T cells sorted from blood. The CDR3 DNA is TGTGCCAGTAGTATGGACATTGTGAACACTGAAGCTTTCTTT. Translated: CASSMDIVNTEAFF.